This TCR beta chain was sequenced in a study of blood T cell repertoires in COVID-19. Background on the study: Samples of COVID-19 (acute and convalescent) were obtained from the United States, Italy and Spain. The analysed material was cDNA or gDNA that came from T cells, B-cell-depleted T cells, or PBMCs.

Cohorts were determined from participant-reported clinical history. Authors' data handling: Quantification of nucleated cells was approximated via reference gene primer amplification. Only in-frame clones appear in the TCRdb table, and some are missing; sequencing was by immunoSEQ multiplex PCR. V and J calls and clone size are those listed in that table; D and trimming were worked out from the DNA. The table records 150,000 to 200,000 clones, 82% of them present only once. The CDR3 length is 15 residues. The germline CDR1 and CDR2 sequences are SGDLS and YYNGEE. V was pared by 0 bases and J by 4 bases, with 13 bases between.

The sequenced material came from PBMCs or T cells enriched from blood (not recorded which). The receptor's source is a woman in her sixties with acute COVID-19. The rearrangement links TRBV9 to TRBJ1-2, with D possibly TRBD1 on 6 matching bases. The CDR3 loop is CASSVADRTSYGYTF. DNA of the CDR3: TGTGCCAGCAGCGTAGCTGACAGGACCTCCTATGGCTACACCTTC.